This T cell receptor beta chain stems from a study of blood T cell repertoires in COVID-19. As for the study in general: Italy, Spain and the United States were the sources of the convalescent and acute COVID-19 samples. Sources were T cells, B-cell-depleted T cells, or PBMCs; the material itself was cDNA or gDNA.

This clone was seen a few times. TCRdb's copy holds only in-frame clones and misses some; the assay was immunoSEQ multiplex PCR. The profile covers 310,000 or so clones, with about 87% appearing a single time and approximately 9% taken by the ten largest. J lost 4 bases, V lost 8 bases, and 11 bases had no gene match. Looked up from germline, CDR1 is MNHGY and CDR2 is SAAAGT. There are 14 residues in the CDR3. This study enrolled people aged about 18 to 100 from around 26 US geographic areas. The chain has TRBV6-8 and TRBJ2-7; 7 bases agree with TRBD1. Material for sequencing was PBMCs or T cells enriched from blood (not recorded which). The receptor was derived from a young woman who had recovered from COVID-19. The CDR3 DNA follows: TGTGCCAGCCTCATGACAGGGAGTGGGTACGAGCAGTACTTC. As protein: CASLMTGSGYEQYF.